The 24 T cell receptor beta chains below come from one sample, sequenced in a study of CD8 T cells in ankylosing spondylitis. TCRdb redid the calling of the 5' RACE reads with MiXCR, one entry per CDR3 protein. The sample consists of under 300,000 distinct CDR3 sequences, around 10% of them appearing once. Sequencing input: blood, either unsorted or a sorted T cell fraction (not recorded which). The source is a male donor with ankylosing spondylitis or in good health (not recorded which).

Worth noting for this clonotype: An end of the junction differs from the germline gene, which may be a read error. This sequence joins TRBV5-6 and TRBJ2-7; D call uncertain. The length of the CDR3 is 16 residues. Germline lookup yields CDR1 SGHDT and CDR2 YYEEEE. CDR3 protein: CASTLGSGPITYGQYF. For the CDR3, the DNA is TGTGCCAGCACCCTCGGATCAGGACCCATTACCTACGGGCAGTACTTC.

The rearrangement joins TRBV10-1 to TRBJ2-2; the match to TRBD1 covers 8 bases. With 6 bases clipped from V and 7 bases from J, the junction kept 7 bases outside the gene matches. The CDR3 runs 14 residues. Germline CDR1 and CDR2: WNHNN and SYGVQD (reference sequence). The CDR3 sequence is CASRPDRGGGELFF. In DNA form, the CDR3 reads TGCGCCAGCAGACCCGACAGGGGAGGCGGGGAGCTGTTTTTT.

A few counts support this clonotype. The CDR3 here is CASRKTAEDTQYF. The CDR3 coding sequence is TGTGCCAGCAGGAAAACAGCGGAGGATACGCAGTATTTT. This rearrangement joins TRBV28 to TRBJ2-3; tentatively, D is TRBD2 (5 bases). V was trimmed by 6 bases and J by 6 bases, leaving 13 bases between them. The length of the CDR3 is 13 residues. Germline CDR1 MDHEN, CDR2 SYDVKM.

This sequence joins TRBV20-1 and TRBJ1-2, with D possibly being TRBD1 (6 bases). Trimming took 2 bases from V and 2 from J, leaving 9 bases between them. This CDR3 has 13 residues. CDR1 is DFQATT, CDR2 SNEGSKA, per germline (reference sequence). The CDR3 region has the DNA TGCAGTGCTAGACCCACAGGGAACTATGGCTACACCTTC. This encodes CSARPTGNYGYTF.

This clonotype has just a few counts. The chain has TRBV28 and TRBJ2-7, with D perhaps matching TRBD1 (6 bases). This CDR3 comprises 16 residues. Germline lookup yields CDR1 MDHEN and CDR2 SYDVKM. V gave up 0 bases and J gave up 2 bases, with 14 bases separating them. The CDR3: CASSLWATGRPYEQYF. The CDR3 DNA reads TGTGCCAGCAGTTTATGGGCGACAGGTCGACCCTACGAGCAGTACTTC.

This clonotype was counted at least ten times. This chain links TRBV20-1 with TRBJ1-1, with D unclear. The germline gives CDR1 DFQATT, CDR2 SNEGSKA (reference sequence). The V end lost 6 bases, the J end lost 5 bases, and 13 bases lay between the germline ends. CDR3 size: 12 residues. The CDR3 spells CSAGEGVTEAFF. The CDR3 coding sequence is TGCAGTGCCGGGGAAGGAGTGACTGAAGCTTTCTTT.

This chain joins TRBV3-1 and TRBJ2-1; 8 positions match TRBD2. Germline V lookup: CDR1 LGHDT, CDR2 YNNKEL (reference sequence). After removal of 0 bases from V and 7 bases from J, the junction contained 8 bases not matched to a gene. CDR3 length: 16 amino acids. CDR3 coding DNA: TGTGCCAGCAGCCAAGATTCAGGACTAGCCCGAAATGAGCAGTTCTTC. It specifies CASSQDSGLARNEQFF.

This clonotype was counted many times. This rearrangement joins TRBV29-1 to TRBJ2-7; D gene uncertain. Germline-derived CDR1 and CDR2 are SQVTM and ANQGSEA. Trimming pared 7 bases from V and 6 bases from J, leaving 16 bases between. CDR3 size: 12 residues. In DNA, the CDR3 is TGCAGCGGGGCCAGCTCGGTGGGCGAGCAGTACTTC. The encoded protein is CSGASSVGEQYF.

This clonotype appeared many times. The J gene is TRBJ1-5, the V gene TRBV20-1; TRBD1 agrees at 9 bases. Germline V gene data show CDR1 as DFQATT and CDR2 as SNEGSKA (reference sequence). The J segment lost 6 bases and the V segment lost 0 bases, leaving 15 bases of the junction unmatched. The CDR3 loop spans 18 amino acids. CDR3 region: CSARDSWGQGYSSQPQHF. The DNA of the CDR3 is TGCAGTGCTAGAGATTCCTGGGGACAGGGATATTCTTCTCAGCCCCAGCATTTT.

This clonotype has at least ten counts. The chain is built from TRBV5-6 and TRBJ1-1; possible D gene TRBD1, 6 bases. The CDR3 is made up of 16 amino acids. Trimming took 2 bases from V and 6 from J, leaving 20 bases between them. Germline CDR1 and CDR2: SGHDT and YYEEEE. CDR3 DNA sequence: TGTGCCAGCAGCTTAGTCATGGGGGGCCCGGGCGCTGAAGCTTTCTTT. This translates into CASSLVMGGPGAEAFF.

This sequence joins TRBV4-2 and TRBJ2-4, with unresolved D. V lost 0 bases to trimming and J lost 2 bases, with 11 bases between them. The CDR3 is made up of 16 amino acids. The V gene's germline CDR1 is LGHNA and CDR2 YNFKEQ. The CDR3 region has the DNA TGTGCCAGCAGCCAAGAGCTACTCGGGTCCAAAAACATTCAGTACTTC. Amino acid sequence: CASSQELLGSKNIQYF.

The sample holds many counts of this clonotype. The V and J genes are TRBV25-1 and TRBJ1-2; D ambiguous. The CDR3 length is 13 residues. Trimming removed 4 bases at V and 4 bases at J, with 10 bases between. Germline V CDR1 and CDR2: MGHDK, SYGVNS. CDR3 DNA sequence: TGTGCCAGCAGTGCGGGATTTTTCTATGGCTACACCTTC. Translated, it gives CASSAGFFYGYTF.

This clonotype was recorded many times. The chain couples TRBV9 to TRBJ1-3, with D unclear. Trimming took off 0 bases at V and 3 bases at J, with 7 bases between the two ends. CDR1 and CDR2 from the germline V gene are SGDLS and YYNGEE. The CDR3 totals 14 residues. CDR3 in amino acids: CASSVEQYGNTIYF. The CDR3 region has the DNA TGTGCCAGCAGCGTAGAACAGTATGGAAACACCATATATTTT. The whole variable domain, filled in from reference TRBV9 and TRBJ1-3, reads DSGVTQTPKHLITATGQRVTLRCSPRSGDLSVYWYQQSLDQGLQFLIQYYNGEERAKGNILERFSAQQFPDLHSELNLSSLELGDSALYFCASSVEQYGNTIYFGEGSWLTVV.

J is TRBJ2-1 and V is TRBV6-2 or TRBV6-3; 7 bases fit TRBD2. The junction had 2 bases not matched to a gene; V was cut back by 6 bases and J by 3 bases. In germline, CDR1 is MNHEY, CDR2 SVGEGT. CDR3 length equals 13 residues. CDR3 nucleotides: TGTGCCAGCAGAAGCGGGATCTACAATGAGCAGTTCTTC. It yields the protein CASRSGIYNEQFF.

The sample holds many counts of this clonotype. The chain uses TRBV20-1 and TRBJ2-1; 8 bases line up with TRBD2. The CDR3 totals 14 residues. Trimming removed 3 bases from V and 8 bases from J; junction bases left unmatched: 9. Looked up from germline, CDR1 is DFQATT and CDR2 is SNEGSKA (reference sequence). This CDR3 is CSASLPGTRDEQFF. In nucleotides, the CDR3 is TGCAGTGCTAGTCTTCCCGGGACTAGGGATGAGCAGTTCTTC.

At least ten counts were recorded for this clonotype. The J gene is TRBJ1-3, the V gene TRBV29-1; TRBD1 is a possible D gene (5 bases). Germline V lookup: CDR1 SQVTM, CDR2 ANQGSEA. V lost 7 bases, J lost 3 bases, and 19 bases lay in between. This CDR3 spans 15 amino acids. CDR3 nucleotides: TGCAGCGCGACCGGCCAGGGTGGGATTGGAAACACCATATATTTT. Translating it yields CSATGQGGIGNTIYF. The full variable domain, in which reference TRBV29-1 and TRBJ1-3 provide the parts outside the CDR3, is SAVISQKPSRDICQRGTSLTIQCQVDSQVTMMFWYRQQPGQSLTLIATANQGSEATYESGFVIDKFPISRPNLTFSTLTVSNMSPEDSSIYLCSATGQGGIGNTIYFGEGSWLTVV.

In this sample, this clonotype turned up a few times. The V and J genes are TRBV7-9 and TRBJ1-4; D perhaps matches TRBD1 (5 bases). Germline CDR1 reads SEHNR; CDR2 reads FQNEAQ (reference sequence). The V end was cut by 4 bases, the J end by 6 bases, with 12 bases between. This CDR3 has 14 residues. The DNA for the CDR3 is TGTGCCAGCAGCTCCTTCTCCAGGGATGAAAAACTGTTTTTT. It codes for CASSSFSRDEKLFF.

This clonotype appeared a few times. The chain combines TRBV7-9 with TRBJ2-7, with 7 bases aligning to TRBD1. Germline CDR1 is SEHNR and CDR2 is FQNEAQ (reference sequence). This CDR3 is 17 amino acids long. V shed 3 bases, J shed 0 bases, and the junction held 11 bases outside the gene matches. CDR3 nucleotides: TGTGCCAGCAGCTTCCCGAACAGGGGCGTAAGCTCCTACGAGCAGTACTTC. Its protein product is CASSFPNRGVSSYEQYF.

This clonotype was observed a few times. For the CDR3, the DNA is TGTGCCAGCAGCCAAGATCAAGGTTCCTACAATGAGCAGTTCTTC. Its protein product is CASSQDQGSYNEQFF. The chain is built from TRBV14 and TRBJ2-1; D not certain. The V end was cut by 0 bases, the J end by 1 base, with 7 bases between. CDR3 length: 15 amino acids. In germline, CDR1 is SGHDN, CDR2 FVKESK.

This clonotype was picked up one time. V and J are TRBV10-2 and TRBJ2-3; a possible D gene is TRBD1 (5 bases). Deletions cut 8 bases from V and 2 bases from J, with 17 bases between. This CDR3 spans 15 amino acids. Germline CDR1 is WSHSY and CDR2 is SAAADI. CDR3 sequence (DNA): TGCGCCAGCTCTCTTCTGGGGCTTCACACAGATACGCAGTATTTT. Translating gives CASSLLGLHTDTQYF.

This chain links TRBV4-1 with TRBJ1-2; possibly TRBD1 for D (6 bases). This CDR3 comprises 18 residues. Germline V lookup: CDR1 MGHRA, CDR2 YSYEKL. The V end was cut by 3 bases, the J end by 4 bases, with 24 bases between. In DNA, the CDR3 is TGCGCCAGCAGCCAGAGCGATCGGGACACATTACCTCTCTATGGCTACACCTTC. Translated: CASSQSDRDTLPLYGYTF.

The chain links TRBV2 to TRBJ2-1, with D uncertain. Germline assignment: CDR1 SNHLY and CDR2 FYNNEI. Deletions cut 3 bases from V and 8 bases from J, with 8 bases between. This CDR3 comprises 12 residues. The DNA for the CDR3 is TGTGCCAGCAGTGATACTTGGGATGAGCAGTTCTTC. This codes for CASSDTWDEQFF.

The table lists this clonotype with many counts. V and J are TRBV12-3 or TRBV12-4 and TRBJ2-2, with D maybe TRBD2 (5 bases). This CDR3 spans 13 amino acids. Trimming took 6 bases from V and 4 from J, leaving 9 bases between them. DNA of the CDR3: TGTGCCAGCAGCCTCCGGGGCACCGGGGAGCTGTTTTTT. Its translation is CASSLRGTGELFF.

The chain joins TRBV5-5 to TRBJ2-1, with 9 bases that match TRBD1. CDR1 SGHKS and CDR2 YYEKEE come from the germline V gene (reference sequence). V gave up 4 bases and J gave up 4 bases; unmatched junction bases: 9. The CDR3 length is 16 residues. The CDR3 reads CASSITGTGSYNEQFF. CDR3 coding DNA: TGTGCCAGCAGCATCACCGGGACAGGGAGTTACAATGAGCAGTTCTTC.